This T cell receptor beta chain was recorded in a study of control samples from healthy donors and cancer patients. The assay was immunoSEQ multiplex PCR, and TCRdb's table has in-frame clones only and misses some. The sample lists 400,000 to 500,000 clones, 75% to 95% occurring once. J lost 8 bases, V lost 6 bases, and 11 bases had no gene match. Per germline, CDR1 MDHEN and CDR2 SYDVKM. CDR3 length equals 14 residues. The chain uses TRBV28 and TRBJ1-2; 8 bases match TRBD1. This clonotype was obtained from a man aged 35-49 years with head and neck cancer. The material sequenced was PBMCs. The CDR3 protein is CASSQTGEVYGYTF. DNA of the CDR3: TGTGCCAGCAGCCAGACAGGGGAGGTCTACGGCTACACCTTC.